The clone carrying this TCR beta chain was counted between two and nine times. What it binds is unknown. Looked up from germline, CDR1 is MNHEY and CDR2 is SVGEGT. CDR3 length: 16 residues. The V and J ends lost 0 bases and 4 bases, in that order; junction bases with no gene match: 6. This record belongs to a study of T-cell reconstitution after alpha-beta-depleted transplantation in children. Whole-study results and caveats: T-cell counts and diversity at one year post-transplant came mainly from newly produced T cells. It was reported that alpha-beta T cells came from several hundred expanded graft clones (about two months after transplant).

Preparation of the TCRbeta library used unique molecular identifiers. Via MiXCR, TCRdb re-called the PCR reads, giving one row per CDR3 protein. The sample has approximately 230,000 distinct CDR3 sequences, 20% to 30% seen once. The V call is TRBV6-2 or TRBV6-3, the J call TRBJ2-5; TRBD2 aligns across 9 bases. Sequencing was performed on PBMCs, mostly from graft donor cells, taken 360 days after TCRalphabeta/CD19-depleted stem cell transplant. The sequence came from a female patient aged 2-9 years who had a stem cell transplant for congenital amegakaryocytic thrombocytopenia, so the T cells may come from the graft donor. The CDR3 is CASSYSRGGAGETQYF. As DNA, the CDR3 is TGTGCCAGCAGTTACTCTCGCGGGGGGGCCGGAGAGACCCAGTACTTC.